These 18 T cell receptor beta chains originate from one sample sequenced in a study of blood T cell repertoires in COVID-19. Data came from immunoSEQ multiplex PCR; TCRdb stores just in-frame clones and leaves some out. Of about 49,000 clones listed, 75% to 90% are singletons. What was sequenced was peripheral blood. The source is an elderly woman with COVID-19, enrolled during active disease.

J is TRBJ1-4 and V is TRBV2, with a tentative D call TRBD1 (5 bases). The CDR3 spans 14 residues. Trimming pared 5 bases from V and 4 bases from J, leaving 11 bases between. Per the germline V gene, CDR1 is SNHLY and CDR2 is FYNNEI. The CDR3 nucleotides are TGTGCCAGCAGTCCAACAGGTTATAATGAAAAACTGTTTTTT. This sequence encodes CASSPTGYNEKLFF.

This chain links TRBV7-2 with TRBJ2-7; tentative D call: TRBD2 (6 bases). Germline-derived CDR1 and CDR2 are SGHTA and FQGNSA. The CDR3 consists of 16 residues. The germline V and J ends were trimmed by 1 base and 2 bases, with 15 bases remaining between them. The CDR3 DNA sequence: TGTGCCAGCAGCTTAGAAAGTTTGGAGGGTACCTACGAGCAGTACTTC. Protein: CASSLESLEGTYEQYF. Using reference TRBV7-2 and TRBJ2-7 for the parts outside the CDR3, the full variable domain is GAGVSQSPSNKVTEKGKDVELRCDPISGHTALYWYRQSLGQGLEFLIYFQGNSAPDKSGLPSDRFSAERTGGSVSTLTIQRTQQEDSAVYLCASSLESLEGTYEQYFGPGTRLTVT.

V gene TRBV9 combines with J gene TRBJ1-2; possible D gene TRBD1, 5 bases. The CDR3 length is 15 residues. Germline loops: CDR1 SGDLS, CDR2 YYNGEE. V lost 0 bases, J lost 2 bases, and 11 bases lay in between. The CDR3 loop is CASSVGYGANYGYTF. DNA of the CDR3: TGTGCCAGCAGCGTAGGATATGGGGCCAACTATGGCTACACCTTC.

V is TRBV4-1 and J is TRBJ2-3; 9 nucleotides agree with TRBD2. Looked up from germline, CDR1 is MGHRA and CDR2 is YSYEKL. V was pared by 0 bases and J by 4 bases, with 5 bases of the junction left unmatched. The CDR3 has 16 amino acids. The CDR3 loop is CASSQDHSGGPDTQYF. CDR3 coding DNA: TGCGCCAGCAGCCAAGACCATAGCGGGGGCCCAGATACGCAGTATTTT.

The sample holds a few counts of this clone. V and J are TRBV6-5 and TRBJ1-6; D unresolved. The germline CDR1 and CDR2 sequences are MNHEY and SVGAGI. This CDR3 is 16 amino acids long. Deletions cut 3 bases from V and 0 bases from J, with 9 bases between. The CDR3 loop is CASSYAESSYNSPLHF. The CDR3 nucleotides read TGTGCCAGCAGTTATGCAGAAAGCTCCTATAATTCACCCCTCCACTTT.

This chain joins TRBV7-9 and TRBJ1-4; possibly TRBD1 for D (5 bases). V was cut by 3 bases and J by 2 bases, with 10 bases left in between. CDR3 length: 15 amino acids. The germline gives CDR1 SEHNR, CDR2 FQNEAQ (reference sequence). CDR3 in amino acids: CASSFAGSTNEKLFF. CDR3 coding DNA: TGTGCCAGCAGCTTCGCAGGGTCGACTAATGAAAAACTGTTTTTT. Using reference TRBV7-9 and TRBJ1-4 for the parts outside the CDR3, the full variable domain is DTGVSQNPRHKITKRGQNVTFRCDPISEHNRLYWYRQTLGQGPEFLTYFQNEAQLEKSRLLSDRFSAERPKGSFSTLEIQRTEQGDSAMYLCASSFAGSTNEKLFFGSGTQLSVL.

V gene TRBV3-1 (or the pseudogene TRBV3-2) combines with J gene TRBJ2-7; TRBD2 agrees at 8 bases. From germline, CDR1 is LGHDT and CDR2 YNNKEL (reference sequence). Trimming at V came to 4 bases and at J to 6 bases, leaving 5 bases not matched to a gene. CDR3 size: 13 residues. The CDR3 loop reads CASSPRGGSEQYF. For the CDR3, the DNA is TGTGCCAGCAGCCCCCGGGGGGGTAGCGAGCAGTACTTC.

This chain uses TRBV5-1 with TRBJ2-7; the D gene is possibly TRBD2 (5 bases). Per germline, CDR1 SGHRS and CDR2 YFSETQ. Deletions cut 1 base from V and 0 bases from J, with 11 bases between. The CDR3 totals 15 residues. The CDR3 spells CASSLPGVRSYEQYF. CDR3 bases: TGCGCCAGCAGCTTGCCCGGGGTACGCTCCTACGAGCAGTACTTC. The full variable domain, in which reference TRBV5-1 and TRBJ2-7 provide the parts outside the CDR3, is KAGVTQTPRYLIKTRGQQVTLSCSPISGHRSVSWYQQTPGQGLQFLFEYFSETQRNKGNFPGRFSGRQFSNSRSEMNVSTLELGDSALYLCASSLPGVRSYEQYFGPGTRLTVT.

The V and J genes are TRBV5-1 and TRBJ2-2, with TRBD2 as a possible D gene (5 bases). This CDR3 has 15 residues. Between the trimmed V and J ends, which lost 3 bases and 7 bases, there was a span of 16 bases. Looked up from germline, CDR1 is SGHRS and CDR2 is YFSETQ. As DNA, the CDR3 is TGCGCCAGCAGCTCCGGACCGGGGAGTATCGGGGAGCTGTTTTTT. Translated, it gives CASSSGPGSIGELFF.

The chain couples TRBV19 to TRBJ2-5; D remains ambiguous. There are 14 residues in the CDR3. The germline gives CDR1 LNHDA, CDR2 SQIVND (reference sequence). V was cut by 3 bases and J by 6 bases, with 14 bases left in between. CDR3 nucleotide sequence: TGTGCCAGTAGTATTTCCGGGTCCCCCCAGACCCAGTACTTC. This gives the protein CASSISGSPQTQYF.

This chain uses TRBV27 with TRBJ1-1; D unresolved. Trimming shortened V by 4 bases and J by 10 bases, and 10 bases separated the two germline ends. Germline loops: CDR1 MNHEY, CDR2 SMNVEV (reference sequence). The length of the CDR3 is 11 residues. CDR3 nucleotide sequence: TGTGCCAGCAGTTCCTACCAAAGAGCTTTCTTT. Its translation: CASSSYQRAFF.

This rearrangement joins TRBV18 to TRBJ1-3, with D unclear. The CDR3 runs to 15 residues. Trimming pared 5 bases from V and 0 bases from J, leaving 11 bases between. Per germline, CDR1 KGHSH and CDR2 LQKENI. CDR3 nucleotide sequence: TGTGCCAGCTCATCCGAGGTCCTCTCTGGAAACACCATATATTTT. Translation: CASSSEVLSGNTIYF.

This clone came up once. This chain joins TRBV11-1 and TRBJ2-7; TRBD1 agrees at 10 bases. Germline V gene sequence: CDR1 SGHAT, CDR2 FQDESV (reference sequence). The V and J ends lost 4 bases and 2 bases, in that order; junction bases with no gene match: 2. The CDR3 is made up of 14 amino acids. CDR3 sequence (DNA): TGTGCCAGCAGCTCTGGACAGGGGGCCTACGAGCAGTACTTC. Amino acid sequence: CASSSGQGAYEQYF.

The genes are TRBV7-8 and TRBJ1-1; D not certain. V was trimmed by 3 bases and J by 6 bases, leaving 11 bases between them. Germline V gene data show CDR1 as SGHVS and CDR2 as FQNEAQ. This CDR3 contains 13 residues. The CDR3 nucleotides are TGTGCCAGCAGCTTGCTCAGCAGGTCTGAAGCTTTCTTT. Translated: CASSLLSRSEAFF. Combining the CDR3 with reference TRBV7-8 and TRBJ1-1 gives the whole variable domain GAGVSQSPRYKVAKRGQDVALRCDPISGHVSLFWYQQALGQGPEFLTYFQNEAQLDKSGLPSDRFFAERPEGSVSTLKIQRTQQEDSAVYLCASSLLSRSEAFFGQGTRLTVV.

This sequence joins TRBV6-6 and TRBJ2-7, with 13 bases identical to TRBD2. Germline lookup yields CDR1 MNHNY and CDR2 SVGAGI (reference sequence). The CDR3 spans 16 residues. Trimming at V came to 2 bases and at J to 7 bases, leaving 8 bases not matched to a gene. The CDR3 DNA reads TGTGCCAGCAGTTACGTGACTAGCGGGGGGTCGTGGGAGCAGTACTTC. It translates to CASSYVTSGGSWEQYF.

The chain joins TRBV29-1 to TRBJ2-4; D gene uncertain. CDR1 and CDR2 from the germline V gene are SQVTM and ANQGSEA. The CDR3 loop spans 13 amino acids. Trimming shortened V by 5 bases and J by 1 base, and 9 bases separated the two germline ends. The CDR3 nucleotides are TGCAGCGTTCACATCGGGGCCAAAAACATTCAGTACTTC. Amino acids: CSVHIGAKNIQYF.

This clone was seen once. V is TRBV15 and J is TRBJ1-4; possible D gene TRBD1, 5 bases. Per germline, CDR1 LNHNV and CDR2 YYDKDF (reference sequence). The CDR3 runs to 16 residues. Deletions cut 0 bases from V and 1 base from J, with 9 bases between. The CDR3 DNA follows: TGTGCCACCAGCAGAGATCGGGGGATAACTAATGAAAAACTGTTTTTT. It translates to CATSRDRGITNEKLFF.

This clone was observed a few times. The CDR3 coding sequence is TGTGCCAGTGCAAAAAGGCGTCTAGCGGGATGGGAGCAGTACTTC. As protein: CASAKRRLAGWEQYF. This sequence joins TRBV21-1 and TRBJ2-7; the table names TRBD2, a call not compared with the DNA. TRBV21-1 is a recognized pseudogene. The CDR3 runs to 15 residues.